This T cell receptor beta chain was observed in a study of T-cell reconstitution after alpha-beta-depleted transplantation in children. In germline, CDR1 is ENHRY, CDR2 SYGVKD. The V segment lost 9 bases and the J segment 2 bases; nucleotides outside the gene matches: 2. CDR3 length: 13 residues. Unique molecular identifiers tagged the TCRbeta library. TCRdb reprocessed the PCR reads via MiXCR and lists one record per CDR3 protein. The table lists fewer than 750,000 distinct CDR3 sequences, 20% to 25% of them singletons. The rearrangement links TRBV10-3 to TRBJ2-1; 9 positions match TRBD1. The source was PBMCs, mostly from graft donor cells, collected 360 days after TCRalphabeta/CD19-depleted stem cell transplant. The sequence was collected from a boy under two years old who had a stem cell transplant for acute myeloid leukemia, so the T cells may come from the graft donor. CDR3 protein: CAIGQGPYNEQFF. The DNA of the CDR3 is TGTGCCATAGGACAGGGGCCCTACAATGAGCAGTTCTTC.